This T cell receptor beta chain was obtained from a study of beta chain features in type 1 diabetes. Whole-study results and caveats: The study found moderately but significantly shorter TCRB CDR3s in all four CD4+ subsets of Type 1 diabetes patients.

As concerns this clone: Its antigen is unidentified.

Isolated RNA was reverse transcribed in full, so expressed TCRB transcripts were sequenced. Sequencing was performed with immunoSEQ multiplex PCR; in TCRdb, only in-frame clones are kept and a portion is missing. The sample contains over 200,000 clones, roughly a tenth of which appear only once. The sequenced material came from naive CD4+ T cells from blood. This TCR came from a man aged 25-40 years with type 1 diabetes.

The CDR3 here is CASSQGRNSGNTIYF. The CDR3 bases are TGTGCCAGCAGCCAAGGGCGGAACTCTGGAAACACCATATATTTT. V and J are TRBV4-2 and TRBJ1-3; D remains unclear. The germline CDR1 and CDR2 sequences are LGHNA and YNFKEQ. V lost 1 base and J 0 bases, leaving 7 bases between the germline ends. The CDR3 is 15 residues long.